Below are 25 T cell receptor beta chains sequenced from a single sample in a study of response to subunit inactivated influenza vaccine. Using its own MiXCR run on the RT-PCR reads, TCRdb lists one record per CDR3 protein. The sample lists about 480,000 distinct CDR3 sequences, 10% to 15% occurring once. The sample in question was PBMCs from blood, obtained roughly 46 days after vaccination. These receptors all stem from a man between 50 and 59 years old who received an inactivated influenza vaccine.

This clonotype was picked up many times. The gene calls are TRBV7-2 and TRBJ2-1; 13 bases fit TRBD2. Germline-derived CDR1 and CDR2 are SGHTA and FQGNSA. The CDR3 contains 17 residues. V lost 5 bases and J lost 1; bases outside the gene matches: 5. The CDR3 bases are TGTGCCAGCAGCCCCGGACTAGCGGGGGCGTCCTACAATGAGCAGTTCTTC. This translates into CASSPGLAGASYNEQFF.

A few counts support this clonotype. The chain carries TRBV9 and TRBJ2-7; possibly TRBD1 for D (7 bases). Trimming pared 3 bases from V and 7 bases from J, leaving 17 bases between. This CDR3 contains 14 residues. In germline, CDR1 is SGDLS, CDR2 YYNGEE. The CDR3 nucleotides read TGTGCCAGCAGCGGACAGGGACTTTCATCGGAGCAGTACTTC. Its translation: CASSGQGLSSEQYF.

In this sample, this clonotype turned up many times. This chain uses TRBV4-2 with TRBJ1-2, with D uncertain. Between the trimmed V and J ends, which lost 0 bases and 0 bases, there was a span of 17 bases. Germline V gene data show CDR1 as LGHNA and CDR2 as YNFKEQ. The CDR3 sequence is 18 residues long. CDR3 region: CASSQDPAVIHANYGYTF. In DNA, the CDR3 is TGTGCCAGCAGCCAAGACCCCGCGGTAATCCACGCTAACTATGGCTACACCTTC.

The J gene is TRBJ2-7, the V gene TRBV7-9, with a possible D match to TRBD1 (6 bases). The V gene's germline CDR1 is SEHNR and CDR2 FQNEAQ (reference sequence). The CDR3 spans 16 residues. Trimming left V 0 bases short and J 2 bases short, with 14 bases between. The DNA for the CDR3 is TGTGCCAGCAGCTTAGCGAAGACAGGTCGCGCCTACGAGCAGTACTTC. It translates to CASSLAKTGRAYEQYF.

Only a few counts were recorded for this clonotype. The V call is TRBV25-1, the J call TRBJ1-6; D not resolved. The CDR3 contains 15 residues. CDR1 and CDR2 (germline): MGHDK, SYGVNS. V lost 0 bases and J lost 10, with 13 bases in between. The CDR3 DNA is TGTGCCAGCAGTGAATATCGAGGGCCGGGATCACCCCTCCACTTT. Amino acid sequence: CASSEYRGPGSPLHF. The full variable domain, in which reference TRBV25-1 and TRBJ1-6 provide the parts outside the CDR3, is EADIYQTPRYLVIGTGKKITLECSQTMGHDKMYWYQQDPGMELHLIHYSYGVNSTEKGDLSSESTVSRIRTEHFPLTLESARPSHTSQYLCASSEYRGPGSPLHFGNGTRLTVT.

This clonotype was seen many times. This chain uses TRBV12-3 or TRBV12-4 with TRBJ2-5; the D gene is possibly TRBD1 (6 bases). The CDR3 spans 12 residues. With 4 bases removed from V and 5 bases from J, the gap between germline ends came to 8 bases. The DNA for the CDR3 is TGTGCCAGCAGTTACAGGGAGGAGACCCAGTACTTC. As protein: CASSYREETQYF.

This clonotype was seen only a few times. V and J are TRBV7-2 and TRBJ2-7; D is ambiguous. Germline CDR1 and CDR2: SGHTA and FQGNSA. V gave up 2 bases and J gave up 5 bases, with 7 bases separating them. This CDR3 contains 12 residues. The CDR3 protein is CASSLIGDEQYF. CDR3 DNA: TGTGCCAGCAGCTTAATAGGCGACGAGCAGTACTTC.

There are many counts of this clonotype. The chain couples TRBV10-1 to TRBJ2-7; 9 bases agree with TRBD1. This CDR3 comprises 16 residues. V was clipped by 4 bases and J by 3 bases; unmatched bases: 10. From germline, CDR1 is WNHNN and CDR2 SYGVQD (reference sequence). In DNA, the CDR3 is TGCGCCAGCAGTGGGTCCGGGACAGGGAGTGTCTACGAGCAGTACTTC. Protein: CASSGSGTGSVYEQYF.

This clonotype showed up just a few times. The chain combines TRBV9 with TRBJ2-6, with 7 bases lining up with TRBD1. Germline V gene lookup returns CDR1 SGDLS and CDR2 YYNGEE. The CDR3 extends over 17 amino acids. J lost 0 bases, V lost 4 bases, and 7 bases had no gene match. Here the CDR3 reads CASSSRTGPSGANVLTF. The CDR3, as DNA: TGTGCCAGCAGCTCGAGGACAGGCCCCTCTGGGGCCAACGTCCTGACTTTC.

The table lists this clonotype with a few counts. CDR3 amino acids: CASSLRKVVDTGELFF. CDR3 DNA sequence: TGTGCCAGCAGCCTCCGCAAGGTTGTCGACACCGGGGAGCTGTTTTTT. The chain recombines TRBV7-8 with TRBJ2-2; D is undetermined. CDR3 length equals 16 residues. With 5 bases removed from V and 3 bases from J, the gap between germline ends came to 16 bases. Germline lookup yields CDR1 SGHVS and CDR2 FQNEAQ. The full variable domain, its missing parts supplied by reference TRBV7-8 and TRBJ2-2, is GAGVSQSPRYKVAKRGQDVALRCDPISGHVSLFWYQQALGQGPEFLTYFQNEAQLDKSGLPSDRFFAERPEGSVSTLKIQRTQQEDSAVYLCASSLRKVVDTGELFFGEGSRLTVL.

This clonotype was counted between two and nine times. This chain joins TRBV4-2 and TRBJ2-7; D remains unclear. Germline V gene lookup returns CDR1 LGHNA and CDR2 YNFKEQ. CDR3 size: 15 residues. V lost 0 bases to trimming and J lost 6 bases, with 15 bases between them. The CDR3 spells CASSQERHIRAEQYF. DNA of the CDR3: TGTGCCAGCAGCCAAGAGCGGCACATTAGGGCCGAGCAGTACTTC.

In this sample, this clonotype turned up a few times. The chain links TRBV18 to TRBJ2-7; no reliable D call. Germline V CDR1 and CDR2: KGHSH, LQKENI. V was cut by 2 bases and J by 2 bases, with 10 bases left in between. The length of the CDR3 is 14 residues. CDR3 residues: CASSPSEPTYEQYF. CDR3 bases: TGTGCCAGCTCACCATCAGAACCCACCTACGAGCAGTACTTC.

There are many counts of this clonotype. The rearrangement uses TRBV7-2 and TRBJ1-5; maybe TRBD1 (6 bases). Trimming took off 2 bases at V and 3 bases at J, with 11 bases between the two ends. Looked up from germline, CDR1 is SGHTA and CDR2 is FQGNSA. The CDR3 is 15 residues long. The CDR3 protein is CASSLMAGVNQPQHF. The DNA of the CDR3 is TGTGCCAGCAGCTTAATGGCAGGGGTCAATCAGCCCCAGCATTTT. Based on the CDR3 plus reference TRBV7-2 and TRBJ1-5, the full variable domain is GAGVSQSPSNKVTEKGKDVELRCDPISGHTALYWYRQSLGQGLEFLIYFQGNSAPDKSGLPSDRFSAERTGGSVSTLTIQRTQQEDSAVYLCASSLMAGVNQPQHFGDGTRLSIL.

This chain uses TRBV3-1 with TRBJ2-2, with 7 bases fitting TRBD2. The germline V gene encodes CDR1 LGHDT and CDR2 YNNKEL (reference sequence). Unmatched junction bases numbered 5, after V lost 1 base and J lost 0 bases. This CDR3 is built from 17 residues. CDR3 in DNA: TGTGCCAGCAGCCAAGGGCTAGCGGATTCGAACACCGGGGAGCTGTTTTTT. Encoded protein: CASSQGLADSNTGELFF.

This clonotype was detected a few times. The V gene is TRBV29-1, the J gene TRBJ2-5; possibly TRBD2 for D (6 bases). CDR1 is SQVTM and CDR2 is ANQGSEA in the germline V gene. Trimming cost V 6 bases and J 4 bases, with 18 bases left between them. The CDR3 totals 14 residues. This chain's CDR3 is CSVARGAAGETQYF. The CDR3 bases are TGCAGCGTCGCGAGGGGCGCAGCGGGAGAGACCCAGTACTTC.

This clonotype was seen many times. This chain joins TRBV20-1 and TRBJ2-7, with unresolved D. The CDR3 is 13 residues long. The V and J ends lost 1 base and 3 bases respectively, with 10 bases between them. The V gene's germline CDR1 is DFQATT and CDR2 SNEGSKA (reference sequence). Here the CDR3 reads CSARGATHYEQYF. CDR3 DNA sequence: TGCAGTGCTAGAGGCGCTACCCACTACGAGCAGTACTTC.

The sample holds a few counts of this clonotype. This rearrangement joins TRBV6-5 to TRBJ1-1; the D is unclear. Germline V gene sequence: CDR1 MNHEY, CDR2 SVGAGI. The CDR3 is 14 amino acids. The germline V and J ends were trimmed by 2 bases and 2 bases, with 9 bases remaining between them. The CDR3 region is CASSYRNLNTEAFF. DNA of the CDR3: TGTGCCAGCAGTTACCGGAATTTAAACACTGAAGCTTTCTTT.

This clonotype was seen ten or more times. CDR3 protein: CASSLTSRQQETQYF. The CDR3 DNA follows: TGCGCCAGCAGCTTGACGTCGAGACAGCAAGAGACCCAGTACTTC. The chain uses TRBV5-1 and TRBJ2-5, with D perhaps matching TRBD1 (5 bases). The CDR3 extends over 15 amino acids. The ends were cut back, 1 base at V and 2 bases at J, with 12 bases in the middle. Germline V CDR1 and CDR2: SGHRS, YFSETQ.

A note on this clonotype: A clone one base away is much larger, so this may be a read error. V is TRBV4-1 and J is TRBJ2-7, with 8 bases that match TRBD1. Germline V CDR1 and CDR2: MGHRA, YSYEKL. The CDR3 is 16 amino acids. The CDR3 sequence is CASRQPDRGGFREQYF. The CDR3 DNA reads TGCGCCAGCCGCCAACCCGACAGGGGTGGATTTCGCGAGCAGTACTTC.

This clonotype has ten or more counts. The chain's CDR3 is CASNPGHTSYEQYF. The CDR3 DNA sequence: TGTGCCAGCAATCCAGGACACACATCCTACGAGCAGTACTTC. The chain couples TRBV28 to TRBJ2-7; TRBD1 might be the D (5 bases). V was shortened by 7 bases and J by 1 base, with 14 bases between the two germline ends. The CDR3 runs 14 residues. CDR1 is MDHEN, CDR2 SYDVKM, per germline.

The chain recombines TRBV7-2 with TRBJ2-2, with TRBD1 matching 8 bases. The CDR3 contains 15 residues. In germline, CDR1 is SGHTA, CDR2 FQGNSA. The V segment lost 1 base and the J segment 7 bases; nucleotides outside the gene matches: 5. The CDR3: CASSLGGQGVGELFF. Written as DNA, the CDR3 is TGTGCCAGCAGCTTAGGAGGACAGGGCGTCGGGGAGCTGTTTTTT.

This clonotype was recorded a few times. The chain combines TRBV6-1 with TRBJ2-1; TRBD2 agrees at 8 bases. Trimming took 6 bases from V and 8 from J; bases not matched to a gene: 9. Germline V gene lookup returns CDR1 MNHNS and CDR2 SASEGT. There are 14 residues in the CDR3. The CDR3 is CASSSWTSHDEQFF. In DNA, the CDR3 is TGTGCCAGCAGCTCCTGGACTAGCCACGATGAGCAGTTCTTC.

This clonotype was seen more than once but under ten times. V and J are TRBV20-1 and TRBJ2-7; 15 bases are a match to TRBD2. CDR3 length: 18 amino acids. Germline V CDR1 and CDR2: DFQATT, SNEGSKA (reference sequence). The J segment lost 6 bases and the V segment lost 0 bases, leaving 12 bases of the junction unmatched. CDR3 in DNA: TGCAGTGCTAGAGATCAAAAGCGGACTAGCGGGAGGGGAGGCGAGCAGTACTTC. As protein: CSARDQKRTSGRGGEQYF.

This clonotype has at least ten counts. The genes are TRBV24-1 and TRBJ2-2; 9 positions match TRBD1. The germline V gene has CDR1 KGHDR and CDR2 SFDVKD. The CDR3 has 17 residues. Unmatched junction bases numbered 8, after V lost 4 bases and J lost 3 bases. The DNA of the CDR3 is TGTGCCACCAGTGAGGCTCCGGGACAGGGTGACACCGGGGAGCTGTTTTTT. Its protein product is CATSEAPGQGDTGELFF.

The CDR3 reads CASTTNRGTDTQYF. The CDR3 region has the DNA TGTGCCAGCACCACAAACAGGGGAACAGATACGCAGTATTTT. This chain links TRBV7-6 with TRBJ2-3, with 7 positions matching TRBD1. Germline V gene lookup returns CDR1 SGHVS and CDR2 FNYEAQ. The CDR3 totals 14 residues. V shed 7 bases and J 3 bases; nucleotides not matched to a gene: 7.